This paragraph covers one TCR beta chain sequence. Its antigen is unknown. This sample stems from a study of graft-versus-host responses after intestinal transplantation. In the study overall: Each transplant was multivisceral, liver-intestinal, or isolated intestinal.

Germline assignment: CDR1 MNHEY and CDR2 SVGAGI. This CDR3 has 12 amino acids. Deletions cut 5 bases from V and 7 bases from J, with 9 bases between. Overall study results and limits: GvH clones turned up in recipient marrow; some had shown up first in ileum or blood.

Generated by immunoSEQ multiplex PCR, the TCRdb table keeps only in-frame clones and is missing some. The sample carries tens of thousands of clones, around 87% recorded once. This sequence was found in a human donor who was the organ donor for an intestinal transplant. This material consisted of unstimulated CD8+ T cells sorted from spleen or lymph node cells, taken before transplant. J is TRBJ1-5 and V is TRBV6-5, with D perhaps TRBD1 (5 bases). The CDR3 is CASSQGGQPQHF. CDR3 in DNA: TGTGCCAGCAGTCAGGGAGGACAGCCCCAGCATTTT.